The 21 T cell receptor beta chains reported below all come from one sample, sequenced in a study of neurological immune-mediated disorders. MiXCR was run by TCRdb on the 5' RACE reads, yielding one entry per CDR3 protein. The table has more than 30,000 distinct CDR3 sequences, 10% to 15% seen once. The time point: technical triplicate 2. Material for sequencing was CD4+ T cells from blood. The receptors originated from a female donor with HTLV-1-associated myelopathy (HAM/TSP).

Worth noting for this clonotype: The DNA is omitted, as the CDR3 cannot be located on it reliably, and the CDR3 follows TCRdb's listing. V is TRBV7-2 and J is TRBJ1-5. The CDR3 spans 20 residues, counting both ends. Germline loops: CDR1 SGHTA, CDR2 FQGNSA. CDR3 in amino acids: CASSFYICSASGGANQPQHF.

There are many counts of this clonotype. This sequence joins TRBV7-2 and TRBJ2-7; the match to TRBD2 covers 7 bases. The CDR3 is 15 residues long. The germline CDR1 and CDR2 sequences are SGHTA and FQGNSA. Unmatched junction bases numbered 10, after V lost 6 bases and J lost 2 bases. The CDR3 is CASSRVAGATYEQYF. The CDR3 DNA reads as TGTGCCAGCAGTCGAGTAGCGGGCGCCACCTACGAGCAGTACTTC.

This clonotype was picked up many times. V gene TRBV29-1 combines with J gene TRBJ2-7, with 7 bases lining up with TRBD1. This CDR3 region has 13 residues. The J segment lost 3 bases and the V segment lost 5 bases, leaving 7 bases of the junction unmatched. Germline assignment: CDR1 SQVTM and CDR2 ANQGSEA. CDR3 in amino acids: CSVFGTVYYEQYF. The CDR3 region has the DNA TGCAGCGTTTTTGGGACAGTTTACTACGAGCAGTACTTC.

Sample share makes this clonotype medium-sized. This rearrangement joins TRBV3-1 to TRBJ1-1; D perhaps matches TRBD1 (6 bases). Trimming took 3 bases from V and 2 from J, leaving 7 bases between them. Germline V gives CDR1 LGHDT, CDR2 YNNKEL (reference sequence). The CDR3 has 13 residues. The CDR3 protein is CASSQGTNTEAFF. CDR3 nucleotide sequence: TGTGCCAGCAGCCAGGGGACAAACACTGAAGCTTTCTTT. Looking up the rest from reference TRBV3-1 and TRBJ1-1 gives the full variable domain: DTAVSQTPKYLVTQMGNDKSIKCEQNLGHDTMYWYKQDSKKFLKIMFSYNNKELIINETVPNRFSPKSPDKAHLNLHINSLELGDSAVYFCASSQGTNTEAFFGQGTRLTVV.

CDR3 nucleotides: TGTGCCACCAGTGATACTCACAGGGACAAAAACACTGAAGCTTTCTTT. It encodes CATSDTHRDKNTEAFF. This chain joins TRBV24-1 and TRBJ1-1, with D perhaps matching TRBD1 (6 bases). Germline V gives CDR1 KGHDR, CDR2 SFDVKD. The CDR3 extends over 16 amino acids. V shed 3 bases and J shed 2 bases, with 15 bases lying between them.

The chain uses TRBV7-2 and TRBJ2-7, with D possibly matching TRBD2 (6 bases). CDR1 is SGHTA, CDR2 FQGNSA, per germline. The V end was cut by 8 bases, the J end by 3 bases, with 14 bases between. The CDR3 totals 13 residues. The CDR3 DNA sequence: TGTGCCAGCGTCGAGGGACTCCTCTACGAGCAGTACTTC. This gives the protein CASVEGLLYEQYF. Full variable domain (outside the CDR3, taken from reference TRBV7-2 and TRBJ2-7): GAGVSQSPSNKVTEKGKDVELRCDPISGHTALYWYRQSLGQGLEFLIYFQGNSAPDKSGLPSDRFSAERTGGSVSTLTIQRTQQEDSAVYLCASVEGLLYEQYFGPGTRLTVT.

There are many counts of this clonotype. V and J are TRBV6-2 or TRBV6-3 and TRBJ2-5; TRBD1 matches 7 bases. The CDR3 is 14 residues long. With V trimmed by 8 bases and J by 0 bases, 6 bases remained unmatched. CDR1 and CDR2 from the germline V gene are MNHEY and SVGEGT. CDR3 nucleotides: TGTGCCAGCGGGGACAGCAGCTACCAAGAGACCCAGTACTTC. Encoded protein: CASGDSSYQETQYF.

The table lists this clonotype with many counts. As DNA, the CDR3 is TGTGCCAGCCGCCGACAGGGGGACCAAGAGACCCAGTACTTC. Protein product: CASRRQGDQETQYF. This chain uses TRBV10-3 with TRBJ2-5, with 9 bases lining up with TRBD1. V was pared by 10 bases and J by 0 bases, with 6 bases of the junction left unmatched. The germline V gene has CDR1 ENHRY and CDR2 SYGVKD. The CDR3 loop spans 14 amino acids.

This clonotype has at least ten counts. The chain is built from TRBV6-2 or TRBV6-3 and TRBJ2-1; possible D gene TRBD1, 6 bases. This CDR3 comprises 13 residues. The germline V gene has CDR1 MNHEY and CDR2 SVGEGT. Trimming took off 6 bases at V and 5 bases at J, with 11 bases between the two ends. The CDR3 is CASRTTGDNEQFF. For the CDR3, the DNA is TGTGCCAGCAGGACGACAGGAGACAATGAGCAGTTCTTC.

This clonotype was counted ten times or more. This sequence joins TRBV7-3 and TRBJ2-3, with TRBD1 matching over 10 bases. The V gene end was trimmed by 5 bases and the J gene end by 2 bases; junction bases not matched to a gene: 4. Germline CDR1 and CDR2: SGHTA and FQGTGA. The CDR3 spans 15 residues. CDR3 protein: CASSPGQGLTDTQYF. In DNA form, the CDR3 reads TGTGCCAGCAGCCCGGGACAGGGGCTCACAGATACGCAGTATTTT.

There are many counts of this clonotype. The V gene is TRBV24-1, the J gene TRBJ1-2, with D possibly matching TRBD1 (5 bases). V was shortened by 5 bases and J by 1 base, with 13 bases between the two germline ends. The germline CDR1 and CDR2 sequences are KGHDR and SFDVKD. There are 15 residues in the CDR3. CDR3 loop: CATSGVDSGNYGYTF. CDR3 coding DNA: TGTGCCACCAGTGGAGTCGACAGCGGTAACTATGGCTACACCTTC.

This clonotype was observed at least ten times. V usage is TRBV25-1 and J usage is TRBJ2-7; the match to TRBD1 covers 9 bases. CDR3 length equals 16 residues. CDR1 MGHDK and CDR2 SYGVNS come from the germline V gene. V trimming: 2 bases; J trimming: 6 bases; junction bases outside the gene matches: 11. CDR3 protein: CASSEPGTGRKSEQYF. The CDR3 coding sequence is TGTGCCAGCAGTGAACCCGGGACAGGGAGAAAGTCCGAGCAGTACTTC.

This clonotype was seen many times. The chain recombines TRBV6-1 with TRBJ2-3; D is undetermined. CDR3 length equals 13 residues. V lost 5 bases and J lost 4, with 10 bases in between. The germline CDR1 and CDR2 sequences are MNHNS and SASEGT. CDR3 residues: CASSSLRADTQYF. The CDR3 DNA reads TGTGCCAGCAGTTCCCTTCGGGCAGATACGCAGTATTTT.

This clonotype rates as medium-sized. The rearrangement links TRBV10-3 to TRBJ2-7; D is possibly TRBD1 (5 bases). CDR3 length: 15 amino acids. Germline loops: CDR1 ENHRY, CDR2 SYGVKD. V lost 6 bases and J 4 bases, leaving 19 bases between the germline ends. The CDR3 sequence is CAIRSDRTPYYEQYF. The CDR3 region has the DNA TGTGCCATCAGATCAGACAGAACTCCTTATTACGAGCAGTACTTC.

In this sample, this clonotype turned up many times. V usage is TRBV2 and J usage is TRBJ2-3, with a weak D call TRBD1 (5 bases). The CDR3 has 14 amino acids. The germline V and J ends were trimmed by 4 bases and 0 bases, with 8 bases remaining between them. Germline CDR1 reads SNHLY; CDR2 reads FYNNEI. CDR3 sequence: CASSGQISTDTQYF. CDR3 coding DNA: TGTGCCAGCAGTGGACAGATTAGCACAGATACGCAGTATTTT.

This clonotype was recorded at least ten times. The chain couples TRBV6-5 to TRBJ1-2; 10 positions agree with TRBD1. V shed 6 bases, J shed 5 bases, and the junction held 3 bases outside the gene matches. CDR1 MNHEY and CDR2 SVGAGI come from the germline V gene. This CDR3 contains 13 residues. CDR3 in amino acids: CASSRDRGYGYTF. Here the CDR3 DNA reads TGTGCCAGCAGCCGGGACAGGGGATATGGCTACACCTTC.

This clonotype appeared many times. The rearrangement joins TRBV9 to TRBJ2-6; D is undetermined. Between the trimmed V and J ends, which lost 0 bases and 0 bases, there was a span of 4 bases. Per germline, CDR1 SGDLS and CDR2 YYNGEE. The length of the CDR3 is 15 residues. The CDR3 DNA is TGTGCCAGCAGCGTAGTAATCTCTGGGGCCAACGTCCTGACTTTC. It specifies CASSVVISGANVLTF.

This clonotype rates as medium-sized (0.01 to 0.1%). J is TRBJ1-6 and V is TRBV6-5; TRBD1 might be the D (5 bases). With 2 bases removed from V and 5 bases from J, the gap between germline ends came to 10 bases. The CDR3 covers 15 residues. CDR1 and CDR2 (germline): MNHEY, SVGAGI. CDR3 amino acids: CASSYETVNNSPLHF. Written as DNA, the CDR3 is TGTGCCAGCAGTTACGAGACAGTTAATAATTCACCCCTCCACTTT.

This clonotype is labeled medium-sized. The gene calls are TRBV20-1 and TRBJ2-7; 7 nucleotides align to TRBD2. V trimming: 3 bases; J trimming: 2 bases; junction bases outside the gene matches: 7. The CDR3 is made up of 14 amino acids. Germline CDR1 reads DFQATT; CDR2 reads SNEGSKA (reference sequence). CDR3 nucleotide sequence: TGCAGTGCTAGTCGGTGGGAGGGCCCCTACGAGCAGTACTTC. The encoded protein is CSASRWEGPYEQYF.

This clonotype was picked up many times. J is TRBJ2-1 and V is TRBV15; tentative D call: TRBD2 (5 bases). The CDR3 has 15 residues. V was pared by 3 bases and J by 6 bases, with 15 bases between. Germline loops: CDR1 LNHNV, CDR2 YYDKDF (reference sequence). CDR3 bases: TGTGCCACCAGCAGGGGCCCTATTGGGAGCAATGAGCAGTTCTTC. It is translated as CATSRGPIGSNEQFF.

The table lists this clonotype with many counts. This rearrangement joins TRBV3-1 to TRBJ2-7, with D unclear. Trimming stripped 4 bases from V and 0 bases from J, with 13 bases between. Germline assignment: CDR1 LGHDT and CDR2 YNNKEL (reference sequence). CDR3 length: 15 amino acids. The CDR3 sequence is CASSRDGRSSYEQYF. DNA of the CDR3: TGTGCCAGCAGCCGCGACGGTAGGAGCTCCTACGAGCAGTACTTC.